What follows are 19 T cell receptor beta chains derived from one specimen sequenced in a study of blood T cell repertoires in COVID-19. Assay: immunoSEQ multiplex PCR; the TCRdb copy retains only in-frame clones and omits some. The sample yields a few hundred thousand clones, roughly four fifths seen once. Sequences were obtained from PBMCs or T cells enriched from blood (not recorded which). The receptors were sampled from a woman in her 50s who had recovered from COVID-19.

V is TRBV10-3 and J is TRBJ2-7, with TRBD2 as a possible D gene (5 bases). The germline gives CDR1 ENHRY, CDR2 SYGVKD. The CDR3 sequence is 10 residues long. Trimming removed 8 bases from V and 4 bases from J, with 6 bases in between. In nucleotides, the CDR3 is TGTGCCATCGGGGAGTACGAGCAGTACTTC. The encoded protein is CAIGEYEQYF.

This chain links TRBV15 with TRBJ1-4; no firm D call. Germline CDR1 and CDR2: LNHNV and YYDKDF (reference sequence). The CDR3 is 16 residues long. Trimming stripped 0 bases from V and 8 bases from J, with 16 bases between. CDR3 residues: CATSRDVDGRGEKLFF. CDR3 in DNA: TGTGCCACCAGCAGAGATGTAGACGGGCGCGGGGAAAAACTGTTTTTT.

This clone was found once. This chain joins TRBV7-2 and TRBJ2-2; tentative D call: TRBD1 (6 bases). The germline V and J ends were trimmed by 7 bases and 7 bases, with 16 bases remaining between them. Germline assignment: CDR1 SGHTA and CDR2 FQGNSA. This CDR3 has 14 residues. CDR3 in amino acids: CASTYRALNGELFF. The CDR3, as DNA: TGTGCCAGCACCTACAGGGCCCTCAACGGGGAGCTGTTTTTT.

This clone showed up just once. This sequence joins TRBV3-1 (or the pseudogene TRBV3-2) and TRBJ2-6, with TRBD1 as a possible D gene (6 bases). V was shortened by 5 bases and J by 0 bases, with 8 bases between the two germline ends. The CDR3 runs 15 residues. Per the germline V gene, CDR1 is LGHDT and CDR2 is YNNKEL (reference sequence). CDR3 loop: CASSSQGSGANVLTF. DNA for the CDR3: TGTGCCAGCAGCTCACAGGGCTCTGGGGCCAACGTCCTGACTTTC.

This clone appeared once. The V call is TRBV6-5, the J call TRBJ1-1; no definite D call. The CDR3 runs to 14 residues. Trimming stripped 7 bases from V and 0 bases from J, with 12 bases between. Germline V gives CDR1 MNHEY, CDR2 SVGAGI. Here the CDR3 reads CASTADGMNTEAFF. DNA of the CDR3: TGTGCCAGCACCGCGGACGGGATGAACACTGAAGCTTTCTTT.

The chain carries TRBV19 and TRBJ2-2, with TRBD2 as a possible D gene (7 bases). Germline V gene sequence: CDR1 LNHDA, CDR2 SQIVND (reference sequence). The germline V and J ends were trimmed by 11 bases and 6 bases, with 19 bases remaining between them. The CDR3 has 14 residues. The CDR3 loop reads CARWGGGGPGELFF. The CDR3 nucleotides are TGTGCCCGTTGGGGGGGCGGGGGCCCCGGGGAGCTGTTTTTT.

J is TRBJ2-3 and V is TRBV10-3; D might be TRBD1 (5 bases). The CDR3 length is 14 residues. V dropped 7 bases and J dropped 2 bases, with 13 bases sitting between them. CDR1 is ENHRY and CDR2 is SYGVKD in the germline V gene. CDR3 in DNA: TGTGCCATCAACCCAAGACAGACCACAGATACGCAGTATTTT. This gives the protein CAINPRQTTDTQYF.

The chain employs TRBV12-5 and TRBJ1-2, with TRBD1 matching over 9 bases. Germline assignment: CDR1 LGHNT and CDR2 FRNRAP. CDR3 length: 14 residues. The junction had 6 bases not matched to a gene; V was cut back by 6 bases and J by 4 bases. The CDR3: CASGPTGGGYGYTF. In nucleotides, the CDR3 is TGTGCTAGTGGCCCGACAGGGGGAGGCTATGGCTACACCTTC.

The chain is built from TRBV18 and TRBJ1-1; 8 bases map to TRBD1. Trimming cost V 2 bases and J 8 bases; bases outside gene matches: 10. The CDR3 covers 15 residues. Germline lookup yields CDR1 KGHSH and CDR2 LQKENI. The CDR3 DNA follows: TGTGCCAGCTCACCAAACAACCGACAGGGGAGGGAAGCTTTCTTT. Translation: CASSPNNRQGREAFF.

The chain is built from TRBV4-2 and TRBJ2-5, with a weak D call TRBD2 (6 bases). This CDR3 contains 13 residues. Trimming removed 0 bases from V and 4 bases from J, with 6 bases in between. Germline V lookup: CDR1 LGHNA, CDR2 YNFKEQ. The CDR3 loop is CASSQDGGETQYF. The CDR3 nucleotides are TGTGCCAGCAGCCAAGACGGGGGAGAGACCCAGTACTTC.

This clone came up once. The chain is built from TRBV30 and TRBJ2-6; TRBD1 aligns across 7 bases. The CDR3 consists of 18 residues. The germline V gene has CDR1 GTSNPN and CDR2 SVGIG (reference sequence). Losses at the gene ends were 1 base for V and 0 bases for J; bases not matched to a gene: 9. The CDR3 is CAWSEETGTSSGANVLTF. In DNA form, the CDR3 reads TGTGCCTGGAGTGAGGAGACAGGGACGAGCTCTGGGGCCAACGTCCTGACTTTC.

This clone has more than one count but fewer than ten. The genes are TRBV27 and TRBJ1-2; tentatively, D is TRBD1 (5 bases). Germline V gene lookup returns CDR1 MNHEY and CDR2 SMNVEV (reference sequence). V lost 2 bases and J 6 bases, leaving 19 bases between the germline ends. The CDR3 is 16 residues long. The DNA for the CDR3 is TGTGCCAGCAGTTTAAGGGGATTGGAGGGGCTGGATGGCTACACCTTC. Encoded protein: CASSLRGLEGLDGYTF.

In its sample, this clone was seen once. The chain carries TRBV5-1 and TRBJ1-2; 8 bases are shared with TRBD1. The junction had 10 bases not matched to a gene; V was cut back by 3 bases and J by 6 bases. Germline loops: CDR1 SGHRS, CDR2 YFSETQ. The CDR3 has 15 amino acids. The CDR3: CASSSDRGALHGYTF. For the CDR3, the DNA is TGCGCCAGCAGCTCCGACAGGGGAGCATTGCATGGCTACACCTTC.

V usage is TRBV7-6 and J usage is TRBJ2-3; 11 nucleotides agree with TRBD2. Losses at the gene ends were 1 base for V and 4 bases for J; bases not matched to a gene: 4. Germline V gene lookup returns CDR1 SGHVS and CDR2 FNYEAQ. The CDR3 contains 16 residues. CDR3 sequence reads: CASSLEASGRSDTQYF. CDR3 bases: TGTGCCAGCAGCTTAGAGGCTAGCGGGAGGTCAGATACGCAGTATTTT.

For the CDR3, the DNA is TGTGCCAGCTCACCACAGGGACAGATAAATGAAAAACTGTTTTTT. Amino acids: CASSPQGQINEKLFF. The chain has TRBV18 and TRBJ1-4, with TRBD1 matching over 7 bases. Per the germline V gene, CDR1 is KGHSH and CDR2 is LQKENI. V shed 1 base, J shed 5 bases, and the junction held 4 bases outside the gene matches. The CDR3 covers 15 residues.

This sequence joins TRBV5-8 and TRBJ2-4, with D maybe TRBD1 (6 bases). The CDR3 runs to 17 residues. Germline V gene sequence: CDR1 SGHTS, CDR2 YDEGEE. Trimming left V 3 bases short and J 0 bases short, with 16 bases between. The CDR3 is CASSSRVLGGAKNIQYF. In DNA, the CDR3 is TGTGCCAGCAGCTCCCGGGTTCTAGGGGGAGCCAAAAACATTCAGTACTTC.

This clone was detected only once. This chain joins TRBV3-1 (or the pseudogene TRBV3-2) and TRBJ2-7, with 12 bases fitting TRBD2. Germline assignment: CDR1 LGHDT and CDR2 YNNKEL (reference sequence). J lost 5 bases, V lost 1 base, and 3 bases had no gene match. This CDR3 is 15 amino acids long. The CDR3 sequence: CASSQVRTSGNEQYF. In nucleotides, the CDR3 is TGTGCCAGCAGCCAAGTTAGGACTAGCGGGAACGAGCAGTACTTC.

The genes are TRBV5-5 and TRBJ1-2; 7 bases agree with TRBD1. The J segment lost 6 bases and the V segment lost 0 bases, leaving 8 bases of the junction unmatched. CDR3 length: 15 amino acids. Germline CDR1 and CDR2: SGHKS and YYEKEE (reference sequence). The CDR3 spells CASSLVGGGNDGYTF. The CDR3 DNA follows: TGTGCCAGCAGCTTGGTTGGAGGGGGCAACGATGGCTACACCTTC.

The chain couples TRBV6-2 or TRBV6-3 to TRBJ1-2; 10 positions match TRBD1. Germline values: CDR1 MNHEY, CDR2 SVGEGT. This CDR3 comprises 16 residues. Trimming cost V 0 bases and J 6 bases; bases outside gene matches: 7. The CDR3 protein is CASSYSRRDRGNGYTF. The CDR3 DNA reads TGTGCCAGCAGTTACTCGCGGAGGGACAGGGGTAATGGCTACACCTTC.